This entry describes one T cell receptor beta chain. Its cognate antigen is unknown. The sample belongs to a study of T cells after yellow fever vaccination. General study points: Within FACS-sorted repertoires, abundant clonotypes contaminating from the bulk population could be present.

With 2 bases clipped from V and 0 bases from J, the junction kept 5 bases outside the gene matches. The V gene's germline CDR1 is SGHRS and CDR2 YFSETQ. CDR3 size: 15 residues. TCRdb ran MiXCR on the 5' RACE reads and lists one entry per CDR3 protein. Of 510,000 or so distinct CDR3 sequences in the sample, under 25% were seen once. The TCR comes from a man younger than 45 who received the YFV17D yellow fever vaccine. Material: PBMCs, obtained 15 days after the yellow fever booster vaccination. The chain combines TRBV5-1 with TRBJ2-7; 7 positions match TRBD2. The CDR3 is CASSFGTTSSYEQYF. CDR3 coding DNA: TGCGCCAGCAGCTTTGGGACTACCTCCTCCTACGAGCAGTACTTC.